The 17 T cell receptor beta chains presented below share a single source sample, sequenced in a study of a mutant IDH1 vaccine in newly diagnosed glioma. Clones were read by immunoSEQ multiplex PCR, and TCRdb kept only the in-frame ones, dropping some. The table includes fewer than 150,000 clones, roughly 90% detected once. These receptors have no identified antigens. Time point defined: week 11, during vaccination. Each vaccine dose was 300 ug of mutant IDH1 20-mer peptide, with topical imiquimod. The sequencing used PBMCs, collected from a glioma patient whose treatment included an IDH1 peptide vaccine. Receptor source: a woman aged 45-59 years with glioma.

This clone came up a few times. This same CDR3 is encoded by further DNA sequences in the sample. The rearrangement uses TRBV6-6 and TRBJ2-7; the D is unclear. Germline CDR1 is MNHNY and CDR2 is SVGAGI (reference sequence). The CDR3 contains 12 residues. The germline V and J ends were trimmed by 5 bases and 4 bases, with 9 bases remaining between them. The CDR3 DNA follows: TGTGCCAGCAGTCCAGCCTCGTACGAGCAGTACTTC. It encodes CASSPASYEQYF.

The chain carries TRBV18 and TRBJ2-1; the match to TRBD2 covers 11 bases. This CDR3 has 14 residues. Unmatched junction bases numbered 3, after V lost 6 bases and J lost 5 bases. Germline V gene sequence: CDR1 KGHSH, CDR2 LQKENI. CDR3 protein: CASSGTSGHNEQFF. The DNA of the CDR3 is TGTGCCAGCTCGGGGACTAGCGGACACAATGAGCAGTTCTTC.

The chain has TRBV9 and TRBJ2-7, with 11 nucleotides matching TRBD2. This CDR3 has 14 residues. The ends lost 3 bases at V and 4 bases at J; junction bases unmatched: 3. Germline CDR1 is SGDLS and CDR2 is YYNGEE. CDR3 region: CASSALAGVYEQYF. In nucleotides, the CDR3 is TGTGCCAGCAGCGCACTAGCGGGAGTGTACGAGCAGTACTTC.

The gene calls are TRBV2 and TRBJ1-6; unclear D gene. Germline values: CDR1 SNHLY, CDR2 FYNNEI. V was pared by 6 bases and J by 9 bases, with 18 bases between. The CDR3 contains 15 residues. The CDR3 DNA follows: TGTGCCAGCAGGGGGAAGTCCGGCGAAAGTTCACCCCTCCACTTT. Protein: CASRGKSGESSPLHF.

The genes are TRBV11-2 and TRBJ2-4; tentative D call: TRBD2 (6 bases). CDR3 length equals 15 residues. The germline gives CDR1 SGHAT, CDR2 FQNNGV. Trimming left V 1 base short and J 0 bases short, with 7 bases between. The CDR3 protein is CASSLGAGAKNIQYF. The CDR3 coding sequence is TGTGCCAGCAGCTTAGGAGCGGGAGCCAAAAACATTCAGTACTTC. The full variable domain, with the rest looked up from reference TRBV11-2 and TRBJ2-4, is EAGVAQSPRYKIIEKRQSVAFWCNPISGHATLYWYQQILGQGPKLLIQFQNNGVVDDSQLPKDRFSAERLKGVDSTLKIQPAKLEDSAVYLCASSLGAGAKNIQYFGAGTRLSVL.

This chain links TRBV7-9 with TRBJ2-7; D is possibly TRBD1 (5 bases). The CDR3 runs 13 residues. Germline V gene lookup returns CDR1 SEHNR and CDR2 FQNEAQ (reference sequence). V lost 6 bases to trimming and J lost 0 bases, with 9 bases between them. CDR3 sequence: CASSYDSSYEQYF. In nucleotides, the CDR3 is TGTGCCAGCAGTTATGACAGCTCCTACGAGCAGTACTTC.

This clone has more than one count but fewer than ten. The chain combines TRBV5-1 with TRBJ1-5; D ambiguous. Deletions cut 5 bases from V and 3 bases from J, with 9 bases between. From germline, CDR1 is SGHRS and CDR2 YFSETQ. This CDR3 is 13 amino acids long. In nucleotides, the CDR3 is TGCGCCAGCAGGGATGGTGACAATCAGCCCCAGCATTTT. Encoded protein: CASRDGDNQPQHF.

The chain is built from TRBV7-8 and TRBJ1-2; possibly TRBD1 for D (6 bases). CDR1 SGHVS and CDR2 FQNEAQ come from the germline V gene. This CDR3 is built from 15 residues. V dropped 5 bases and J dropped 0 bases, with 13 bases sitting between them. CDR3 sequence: CASSPGATANYGYTF. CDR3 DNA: TGTGCCAGCAGCCCAGGGGCGACTGCTAACTATGGCTACACCTTC.

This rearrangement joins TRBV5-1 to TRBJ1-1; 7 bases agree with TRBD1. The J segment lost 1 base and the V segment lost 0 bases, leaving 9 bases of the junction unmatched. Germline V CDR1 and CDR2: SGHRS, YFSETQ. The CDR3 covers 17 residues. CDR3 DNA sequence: TGCGCCAGCAGCTTGGGTGGGACAGCCCAGGCGAACACTGAAGCTTTCTTT. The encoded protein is CASSLGGTAQANTEAFF.

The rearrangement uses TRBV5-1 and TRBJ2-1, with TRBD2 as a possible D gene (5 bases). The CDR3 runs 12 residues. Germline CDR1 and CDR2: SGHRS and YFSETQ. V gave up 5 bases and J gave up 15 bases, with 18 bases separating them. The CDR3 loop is CASSLSGFGRFF. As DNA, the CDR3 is TGCGCCAGCAGTTTAAGCGGTTTCGGTCGGTTCTTC.

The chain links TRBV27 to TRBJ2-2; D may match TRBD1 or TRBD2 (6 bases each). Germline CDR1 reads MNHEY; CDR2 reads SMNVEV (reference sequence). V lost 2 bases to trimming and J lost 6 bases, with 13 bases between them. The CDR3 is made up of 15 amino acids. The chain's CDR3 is CASSLAWGAAGELFF. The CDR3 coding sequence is TGTGCCAGCAGTTTAGCGTGGGGGGCGGCCGGGGAGCTGTTTTTT.

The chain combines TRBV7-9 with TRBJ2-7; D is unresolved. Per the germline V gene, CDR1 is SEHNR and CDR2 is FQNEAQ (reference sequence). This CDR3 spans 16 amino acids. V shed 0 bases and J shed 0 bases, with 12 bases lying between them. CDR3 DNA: TGTGCCAGCAGCTTAGCCGGCCAGGTGGGCTCCTACGAGCAGTACTTC. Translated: CASSLAGQVGSYEQYF.

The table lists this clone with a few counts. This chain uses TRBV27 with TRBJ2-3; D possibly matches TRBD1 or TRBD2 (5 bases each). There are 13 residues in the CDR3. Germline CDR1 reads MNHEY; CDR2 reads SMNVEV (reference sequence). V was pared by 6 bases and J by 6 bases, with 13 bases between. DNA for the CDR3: TGTGCCAGCAGCCCCGCCTGGGACGATACGCAGTATTTT. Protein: CASSPAWDDTQYF.

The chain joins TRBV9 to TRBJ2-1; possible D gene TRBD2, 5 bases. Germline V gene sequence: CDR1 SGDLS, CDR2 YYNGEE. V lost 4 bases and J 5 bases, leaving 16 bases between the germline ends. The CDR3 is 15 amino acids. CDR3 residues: CASSPRDYTHNEQFF. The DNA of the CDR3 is TGTGCCAGCAGCCCTCGCGACTACACTCACAATGAGCAGTTCTTC.

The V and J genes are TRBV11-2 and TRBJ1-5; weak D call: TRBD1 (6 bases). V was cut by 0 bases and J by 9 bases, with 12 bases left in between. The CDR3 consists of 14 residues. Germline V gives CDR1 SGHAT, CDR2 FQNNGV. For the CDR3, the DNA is TGTGCCAGCAGCTTAGAAGGCAGGGGAAGGCCCCAGCATTTT. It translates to CASSLEGRGRPQHF.

CDR3: CASSSSGTATNEKLFF. CDR3 DNA sequence: TGTGCCAGCAGTTCCTCGGGGACGGCAACTAATGAAAAACTGTTTTTT. This sequence joins TRBV27 and TRBJ1-4, with D possibly TRBD1 on 5 matching bases. Germline loops: CDR1 MNHEY, CDR2 SMNVEV (reference sequence). CDR3 length: 16 amino acids. Trimming removed 4 bases from V and 0 bases from J, with 12 bases in between.

The CDR3 loop reads CASPAWTDYGYTF. CDR3 DNA: TGTGCCAGCCCTGCCTGGACAGACTATGGCTACACCTTC. This chain links TRBV2 with TRBJ1-2; TRBD1 is a possible D gene (6 bases). The germline gives CDR1 SNHLY, CDR2 FYNNEI. This CDR3 is built from 13 residues. Trimming left V 8 bases short and J 3 bases short, with 13 bases between.